The 20 T cell receptor beta chains in this list originate from one sample, sequenced in a study of blood T cell repertoires in COVID-19. Assay used: immunoSEQ multiplex PCR; TCRdb lists only in-frame clones, some missing. Among over 200,000 clones listed, around 90% were seen once. The specimen sequenced was peripheral blood. These receptors all come from a person in their late teens or twenties with COVID-19, enrolled during active disease.

The chain links TRBV28 to TRBJ2-5, with 9 bases that match TRBD1. This CDR3 contains 14 residues. CDR1 is MDHEN and CDR2 is SYDVKM in the germline V gene. Trimming at V came to 5 bases and at J to 7 bases, leaving 8 bases not matched to a gene. Written as DNA, the CDR3 is TGTGCCAGCAGTCCTCGGACAGGGGTGATGACCCAGTACTTC. It is translated as CASSPRTGVMTQYF.

J is TRBJ1-2 and V is TRBV12-3 or TRBV12-4, with no clear D. Trimming shortened V by 5 bases and J by 7 bases, and 11 bases separated the two germline ends. This CDR3 is 12 amino acids long. CDR3 nucleotides: TGTGCCAGCAGTACCTCGAGGGTTGGCTACACCTTC. Protein sequence: CASSTSRVGYTF.

The chain combines TRBV6-5 with TRBJ1-2; D call uncertain. The ends were cut back, 2 bases at V and 3 bases at J, with 7 bases in the middle. The CDR3 totals 13 residues. CDR1 MNHEY and CDR2 SVGAGI come from the germline V gene. The CDR3 spells CASSYKGDYGYTF. CDR3 DNA sequence: TGTGCCAGCAGTTACAAGGGAGACTATGGCTACACCTTC.

V and J are TRBV5-6 and TRBJ1-6; D remains ambiguous. V was trimmed by 4 bases and J by 8 bases, leaving 13 bases between them. Germline CDR1 SGHDT, CDR2 YYEEEE. CDR3 length equals 14 residues. This CDR3 reads CASSLPFADSPLHF. CDR3 coding DNA: TGTGCCAGCAGCCTCCCCTTCGCGGATTCACCCCTCCACTTT.

CDR3 sequence: CASSLDLGVRTEAFF. The CDR3 DNA sequence: TGTGCCAGCAGCTTGGATTTAGGGGTGCGGACTGAAGCTTTCTTT. V gene TRBV7-2 combines with J gene TRBJ1-1; tentatively, D is TRBD1 (5 bases). With 3 bases removed from V and 5 bases from J, the gap between germline ends came to 16 bases. The CDR3 consists of 15 residues. The germline CDR1 and CDR2 sequences are SGHTA and FQGNSA. Drawing the rest from reference TRBV7-2 and TRBJ1-1, the complete variable domain is GAGVSQSPSNKVTEKGKDVELRCDPISGHTALYWYRQSLGQGLEFLIYFQGNSAPDKSGLPSDRFSAERTGGSVSTLTIQRTQQEDSAVYLCASSLDLGVRTEAFFGQGTRLTVV.

The rearrangement links TRBV24-1 to TRBJ2-3, with TRBD1 identical over 9 bases. This CDR3 contains 17 residues. V was pared by 3 bases and J by 3 bases, with 9 bases of the junction left unmatched. CDR1 is KGHDR and CDR2 is SFDVKD in the germline V gene. The CDR3 reads CATSDTIQGARTDTQYF. For the CDR3, the DNA is TGTGCCACCAGTGATACGATACAGGGGGCGCGGACAGATACGCAGTATTTT.

This sequence joins TRBV11-2 and TRBJ2-3; 7 nucleotides agree with TRBD2. The CDR3 sequence is 15 residues long. The V and J ends lost 4 bases and 2 bases, in that order; junction bases with no gene match: 6. Looked up from germline, CDR1 is SGHAT and CDR2 is FQNNGV. For the CDR3, the DNA is TGTGCCAGCAGCTCGAATCTAGCGGACACAGATACGCAGTATTTT. Its protein is CASSSNLADTDTQYF.

Of note for this clone: The same CDR3 also results from other DNA sequences found in this sample. J is TRBJ2-3 and V is TRBV7-2; D not resolved. Germline values: CDR1 SGHTA, CDR2 FQGNSA. V lost 1 base and J 4 bases, leaving 6 bases between the germline ends. The CDR3 is made up of 13 amino acids. As DNA, the CDR3 is TGTGCCAGCAGCTTAGAGAGGTCAGATACGCAGTATTTT. Translation gives CASSLERSDTQYF.

The rearrangement joins TRBV25-1 to TRBJ1-3, with D unclear. The CDR3 sequence is 14 residues long. Germline CDR1 MGHDK, CDR2 SYGVNS. With 2 bases removed from V and 3 bases from J, the gap between germline ends came to 8 bases. This CDR3 is CASSEPGYGNTIYF. CDR3 DNA: TGTGCCAGCAGTGAACCCGGGTATGGAAACACCATATATTTT. Looking up the rest from reference TRBV25-1 and TRBJ1-3 gives the full variable domain: EADIYQTPRYLVIGTGKKITLECSQTMGHDKMYWYQQDPGMELHLIHYSYGVNSTEKGDLSSESTVSRIRTEHFPLTLESARPSHTSQYLCASSEPGYGNTIYFGEGSWLTVV.

The chain combines TRBV6-1 with TRBJ2-1; 9 bases fit TRBD2. V dropped 0 bases and J dropped 8; count of bases not matched to a gene: 11. The germline V gene encodes CDR1 MNHNS and CDR2 SASEGT. The CDR3 consists of 17 residues. In nucleotides, the CDR3 is TGTGCCAGCAGTGAAGCGATCGGGAGCGGGAGGCGCCATGAGCAGTTCTTC. This gives the protein CASSEAIGSGRRHEQFF.

The chain carries TRBV7-9 and TRBJ2-7, with 9 bases identical to TRBD1. The CDR3 contains 14 residues. The germline gives CDR1 SEHNR, CDR2 FQNEAQ (reference sequence). V lost 5 bases and J lost 6; bases outside the gene matches: 8. This CDR3 reads CASSVGQGSSEQYF. The CDR3 DNA follows: TGTGCCAGCAGCGTGGGACAGGGTTCTAGCGAGCAGTACTTC.

The chain links TRBV6-5 to TRBJ1-4; D uncertain. This CDR3 has 15 amino acids. The germline V gene has CDR1 MNHEY and CDR2 SVGAGI. V shed 5 bases and J shed 0 bases, with 10 bases lying between them. The DNA for the CDR3 is TGTGCCAGCAGTCCTCTATTATCAACTAATGAAAAACTGTTTTTT. Its translation: CASSPLLSTNEKLFF.

The V and J genes are TRBV19 and TRBJ2-3; D might be TRBD2 (6 bases). Germline V lookup: CDR1 LNHDA, CDR2 SQIVND (reference sequence). The CDR3 covers 12 residues. V lost 6 bases and J lost 4, with 8 bases in between. CDR3 nucleotide sequence: TGTGCCAGTAGGGGGGGTCCAGATACGCAGTATTTT. Its protein product is CASRGGPDTQYF. The full variable domain, rest sourced from reference TRBV19 and TRBJ2-3, is DGGITQSPKYLFRKEGQNVTLSCEQNLNHDAMYWYRQDPGQGLRLIYYSQIVNDFQKGDIAEGYSVSREKKESFPLTVTSAQKNPTAFYLCASRGGPDTQYFGPGTRLTVL.

CDR3 DNA sequence: TGTGCCAGCACTAACAGGGACATGAACACTGAAGCTTTCTTT. Translating it yields CASTNRDMNTEAFF. This rearrangement joins TRBV2 to TRBJ1-1, with D tentatively TRBD1 (6 bases). CDR3 length: 14 amino acids. Germline V gene data show CDR1 as SNHLY and CDR2 as FYNNEI. The V end was cut by 7 bases, the J end by 0 bases, with 12 bases between.

The chain combines TRBV7-8 with TRBJ2-3; the D gene is possibly TRBD2 (5 bases). V was trimmed by 2 bases and J by 6 bases, leaving 21 bases between them. Germline values: CDR1 SGHVS, CDR2 FQNEAQ. The CDR3 length is 17 residues. The CDR3, as DNA: TGTGCCAGCAGCTTAAGCCGGACCGGGATAGAAGCCGATACGCAGTATTTT. Its protein product is CASSLSRTGIEADTQYF. The whole variable domain, remainder taken from reference TRBV7-8 and TRBJ2-3, is GAGVSQSPRYKVAKRGQDVALRCDPISGHVSLFWYQQALGQGPEFLTYFQNEAQLDKSGLPSDRFFAERPEGSVSTLKIQRTQQEDSAVYLCASSLSRTGIEADTQYFGPGTRLTVL.

The V gene is TRBV5-5, the J gene TRBJ1-6; 9 bases are shared with TRBD1. With 2 bases clipped from V and 10 bases from J, the junction kept 7 bases outside the gene matches. The CDR3 length is 15 residues. In germline, CDR1 is SGHKS, CDR2 YYEKEE (reference sequence). CDR3 nucleotides: TGTGCCAGCAGCTTAGACCCGACAGGGGGATCACCCCTCCACTTT. It translates to CASSLDPTGGSPLHF.

The chain is built from TRBV4-1 and TRBJ2-7; 12 nucleotides line up with TRBD2. The CDR3 spans 16 residues. Germline CDR1 and CDR2: MGHRA and YSYEKL. V shed 1 base, J shed 3 bases, and the junction held 4 bases outside the gene matches. Here the CDR3 reads CASSQGGLAGRYEQYF. The DNA of the CDR3 is TGCGCCAGCAGCCAAGGAGGACTAGCGGGACGCTACGAGCAGTACTTC.

This chain connects TRBV7-9 to TRBJ2-1; TRBD2 matches at 12 bases. CDR3 length equals 15 residues. After removal of 0 bases from V and 6 bases from J, the junction contained 0 bases not matched to a gene. CDR1 SEHNR and CDR2 FQNEAQ come from the germline V gene (reference sequence). The CDR3 is CASSLATSGSNEQFF. The CDR3 region has the DNA TGTGCCAGCAGCTTAGCGACTAGCGGGAGCAATGAGCAGTTCTTC.

Of note for this clone: Other DNA sequences of this sample code for an identical CDR3. The chain links TRBV4-1 to TRBJ2-7; TRBD2 aligns across 13 bases. This CDR3 is 15 amino acids long. V lost 3 bases, J lost 2 bases, and 1 base stayed unmatched. Germline CDR1 and CDR2: MGHRA and YSYEKL. CDR3 sequence: CASSQGTSGTYEQYF. CDR3 nucleotides: TGCGCCAGCAGCCAGGGGACTAGCGGGACCTACGAGCAGTACTTC.

This chain joins TRBV3-1 (or the pseudogene TRBV3-2) and TRBJ2-3; 10 positions agree with TRBD2. The CDR3 totals 18 residues. The junction had 14 bases not matched to a gene; V was cut back by 5 bases and J by 3 bases. Germline CDR1 is LGHDT and CDR2 is YNNKEL (reference sequence). The CDR3 spells CASSKGELAGTGTDTQYF. CDR3 nucleotide sequence: TGTGCCAGCAGCAAGGGGGAACTAGCGGGAACAGGAACAGATACGCAGTATTTT.